This T cell receptor (beta chain) came from a study of cytomegalovirus exposure and HLA in healthy donors. Overall study: Roughly 180 million T cells yielded 120 million or so unique TCR beta sequences, as an earlier analysis found. Findings and caveats of the study: The study dropped some indistinguishable V segments, TRBV6-2 and TRBV6-3 among them.

Germline V gene lookup returns CDR1 SGDLS and CDR2 YYNGEE. The CDR3 contains 17 residues. Trimming removed 4 bases from V and 7 bases from J; junction bases left unmatched: 14. PCR employed 60 Vbeta and 13 Jbeta primers. TCRdb keeps only in-frame clones here, not all; method: immunoSEQ multiplex PCR. Here the sample spans some 130,000 clones, 75% to 85% being singletons. Note on this clone: As yet, its antigen is unknown.

This receptor was taken from a man younger than 30 in good health and CMV-seronegative. Sequenced material: PBMCs. This chain links TRBV9 with TRBJ1-2, with 12 bases lining up with TRBD1. The CDR3 protein is CASSLAAGQGASGGYTF. CDR3 nucleotides: TGTGCCAGCAGCCTCGCGGCGGGACAGGGGGCGAGCGGTGGCTACACCTTC.